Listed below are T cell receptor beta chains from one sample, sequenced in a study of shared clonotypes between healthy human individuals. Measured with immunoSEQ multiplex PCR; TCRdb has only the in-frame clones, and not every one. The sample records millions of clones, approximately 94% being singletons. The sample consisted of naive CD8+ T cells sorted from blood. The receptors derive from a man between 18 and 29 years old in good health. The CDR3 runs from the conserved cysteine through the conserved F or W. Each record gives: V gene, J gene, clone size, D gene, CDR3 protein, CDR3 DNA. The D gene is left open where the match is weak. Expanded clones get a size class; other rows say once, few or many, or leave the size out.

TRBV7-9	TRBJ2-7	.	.	CASTTGWAYEQYF	TGTGCCAGCACCACTGGGTGGGCCTACGAGCAGTACTTC
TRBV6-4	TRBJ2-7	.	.	CASSGRGAGVVYEQYF	TGTGCCAGCAGTGGTCGGGGGGCAGGGGTGGTCTACGAGCAGTACTTC
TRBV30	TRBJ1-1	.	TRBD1	CAWMGTAQTEAFF	TGTGCCTGGATGGGGACAGCACAGACTGAAGCTTTCTTT
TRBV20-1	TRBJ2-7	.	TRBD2	CSASGGYEQYF	TGCAGTGCCTCGGGGGGGTACGAGCAGTACTTC
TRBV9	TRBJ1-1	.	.	CASSVGLNSEAFF	TGTGCCAGCAGCGTAGGACTAAACTCTGAAGCTTTCTTT
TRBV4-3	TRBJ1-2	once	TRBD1	CASSQGQTFYGYTF	TGCGCCAGCAGCCAGGGACAGACTTTCTATGGCTACACCTTC
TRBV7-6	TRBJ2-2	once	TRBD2	CASSVRTSGTGELFF	TGTGCCAGCAGCGTCAGGACTAGCGGGACCGGGGAGCTGTTTTTT
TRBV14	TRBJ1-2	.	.	CASSLPTPRDGYTF	TGTGCCAGCAGCTTACCGACCCCCCGGGATGGCTACACCTTC
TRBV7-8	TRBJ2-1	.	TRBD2	CASTLPGLADYNEQFF	TGTGCCAGCACCCTCCCGGGACTAGCGGACTACAATGAGCAGTTCTTC
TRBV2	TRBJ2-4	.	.	CASSDRDGRNIQYF	TGTGCCAGCAGTGACCGCGATGGGAGGAACATTCAGTACTTC
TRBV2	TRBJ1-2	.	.	CARKEAGPNYGYTF	TGTGCCCGCAAAGAAGCAGGGCCTAACTATGGCTACACCTTC
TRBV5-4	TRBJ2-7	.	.	CASSPTDISYEQYF	TGTGCCAGCAGCCCCACCGATATCTCCTACGAGCAGTACTTC
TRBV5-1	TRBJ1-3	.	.	CASRPSGAPGNTIYF	TGCGCCAGCAGGCCTTCGGGCGCGCCTGGAAACACCATATATTTT
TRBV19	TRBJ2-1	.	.	CASSFGQYSYNEQFF	TGTGCCAGTAGCTTTGGACAGTACTCCTACAATGAGCAGTTCTTC
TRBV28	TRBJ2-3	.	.	CASSFPQGGTDTQYF	TGTGCCAGCAGTTTCCCGCAGGGAGGCACAGATACGCAGTATTTT
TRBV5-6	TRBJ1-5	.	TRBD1	CASSDTGTGNQPQHF	TGTGCCAGCAGCGATACCGGGACAGGGAATCAGCCCCAGCATTTT
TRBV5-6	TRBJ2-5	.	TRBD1	CASSSGQSGTQYF	TGTGCCAGCAGCTCGGGACAGTCAGGGACCCAGTACTTC
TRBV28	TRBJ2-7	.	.	CASSVRAYEQYF	TGTGCCAGCAGTGTGAGGGCGTACGAGCAGTACTTC
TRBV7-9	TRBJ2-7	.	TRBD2	CASSLLLAGPHEQYF	TGTGCCAGCAGCTTACTTTTAGCGGGACCCCACGAGCAGTACTTC
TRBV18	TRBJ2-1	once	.	CASSVNLVDSSYNEQFF	TGTGCCAGCTCTGTCAACCTCGTGGACAGCTCCTACAATGAGCAGTTCTTC
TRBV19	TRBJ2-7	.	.	CASSIDEEVHEQYF	TGTGCCAGTAGTATAGACGAGGAGGTCCACGAGCAGTACTTC
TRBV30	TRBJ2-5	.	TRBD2	CAWSAPGLAGAETQYF	TGTGCCTGGAGTGCTCCGGGACTAGCGGGAGCGGAGACCCAGTACTTC
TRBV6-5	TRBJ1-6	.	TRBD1	CASSLGQGGSPLHF	TGTGCCAGCAGCTTGGGACAGGGCGGTTCACCCCTCCACTTT
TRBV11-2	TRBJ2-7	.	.	CASSRGGAGREQYF	TGTGCCAGCAGCCGAGGTGGCGCCGGCAGGGAGCAGTACTTC
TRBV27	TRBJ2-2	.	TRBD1	CARGQGASSGELFF	TGTGCCAGGGGGCAGGGGGCTTCGTCAGGGGAGCTGTTTTTT
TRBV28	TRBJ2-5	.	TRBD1	CASSWAGTGEQETQYF	TGTGCCAGCAGTTGGGCGGGGACAGGGGAGCAAGAGACCCAGTACTTC
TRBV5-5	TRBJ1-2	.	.	CASSLYGAVRGYTF	TGTGCCAGCAGCTTGTACGGGGCCGTCCGAGGCTACACCTTC
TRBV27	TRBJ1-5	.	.	CASSLSRGEKVQPQHF	TGTGCCAGCAGTTTATCGCGAGGGGAAAAGGTTCAGCCCCAGCATTTT
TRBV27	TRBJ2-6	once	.	CASSFTATSGANVLTF	TGTGCCAGCAGTTTCACAGCAACCTCTGGGGCCAACGTCCTGACTTTC
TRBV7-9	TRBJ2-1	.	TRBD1	CASSLVGGTGNPPYNEQFF	TGTGCCAGCAGCTTAGTAGGGGGGACAGGGAACCCCCCCTACAATGAGCAGTTCTTC
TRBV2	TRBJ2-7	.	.	CASSESRNEQYF	TGTGCCAGCAGTGAATCTCGGAACGAGCAGTACTTC
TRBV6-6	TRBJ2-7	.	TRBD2	CASSTGTSGSYEQYF	TGTGCCAGCAGCACCGGGACTAGCGGTTCCTACGAGCAGTACTTC
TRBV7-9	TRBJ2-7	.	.	CASSDQGRFHEQYF	TGTGCCAGCAGCGACCAAGGGCGGTTCCACGAGCAGTACTTC
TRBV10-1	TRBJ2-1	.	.	CASSEYWDGDNEQFF	TGCGCCAGCAGTGAATACTGGGACGGAGACAATGAGCAGTTCTTC
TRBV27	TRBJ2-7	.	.	CASSLGGTLIEEQYF	TGTGCCAGCAGTTTAGGTGGGACGCTTATTGAAGAGCAGTACTTC
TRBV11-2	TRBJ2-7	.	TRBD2	CASSSSGGLDF	TGTGCCAGCAGCTCTAGCGGGGGCTTGGACTTC
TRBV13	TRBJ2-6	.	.	CASSLREAGANVLTF	TGTGCCAGCAGCTTAAGGGAGGCTGGGGCCAACGTCCTGACTTTC
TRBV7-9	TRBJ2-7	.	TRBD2	CASTGSGREDEQYF	TGTGCCAGCACCGGGAGCGGGAGAGAGGATGAGCAGTACTTC
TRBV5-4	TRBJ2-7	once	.	CASSIERGSSTYEQYF	TGTGCCAGCAGCATCGAAAGGGGGTCCTCAACCTACGAGCAGTACTTC
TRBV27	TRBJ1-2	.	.	CASSLSFPITENYGYTF	TGTGCCAGCAGTTTATCGTTCCCCATAACAGAGAACTATGGCTACACCTTC
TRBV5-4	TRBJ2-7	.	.	CASNLGYEQYF	TGTGCCAGCAACTTGGGATACGAGCAGTACTTC
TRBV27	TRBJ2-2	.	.	CASSLAEGTGELFF	TGTGCCAGCAGTTTAGCGGAGGGCACCGGGGAGCTGTTTTTT
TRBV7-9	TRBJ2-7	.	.	CASSLAGVGNYEQYF	TGTGCCAGCAGCTTAGCGGGGGTAGGGAACTACGAGCAGTACTTC
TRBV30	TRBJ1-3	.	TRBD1	CAWSVMGIGTGDGNTIYF	TGTGCCTGGAGTGTAATGGGTATTGGGACAGGGGATGGAAACACCATATATTTT
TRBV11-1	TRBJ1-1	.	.	CASSSYSQDEAFF	TGTGCCAGCAGCTCATACAGTCAAGATGAAGCTTTCTTT
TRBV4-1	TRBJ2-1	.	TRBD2	CASSQDETSGYNEQFF	TGCGCCAGCAGCCAAGATGAGACTAGCGGTTACAATGAGCAGTTCTTC
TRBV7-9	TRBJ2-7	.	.	CASSSRPLLGSYEQYF	TGTGCCAGCAGCTCTAGGCCACTCCTTGGCTCCTACGAGCAGTACTTC